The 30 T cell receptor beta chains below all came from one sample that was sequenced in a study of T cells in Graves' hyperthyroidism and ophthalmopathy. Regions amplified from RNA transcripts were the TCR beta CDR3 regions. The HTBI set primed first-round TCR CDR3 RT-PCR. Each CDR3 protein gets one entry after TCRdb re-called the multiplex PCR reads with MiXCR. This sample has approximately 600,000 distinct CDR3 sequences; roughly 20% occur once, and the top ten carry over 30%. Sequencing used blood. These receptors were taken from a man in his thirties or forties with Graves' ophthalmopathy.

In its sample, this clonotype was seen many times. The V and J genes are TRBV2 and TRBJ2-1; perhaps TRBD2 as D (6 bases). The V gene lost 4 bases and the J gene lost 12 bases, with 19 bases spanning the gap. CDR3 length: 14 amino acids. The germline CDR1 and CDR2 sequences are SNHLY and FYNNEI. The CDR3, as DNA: TGTGCCAGCAGTGGGGACTGGAGTACAATGACGCAGTTCTTC. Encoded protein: CASSGDWSTMTQFF.

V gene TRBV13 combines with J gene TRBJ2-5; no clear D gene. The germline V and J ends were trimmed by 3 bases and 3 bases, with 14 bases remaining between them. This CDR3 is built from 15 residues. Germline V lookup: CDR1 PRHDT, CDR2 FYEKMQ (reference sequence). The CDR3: CASSLSGELKETQYF. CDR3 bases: TGTGCCAGCAGCTTGAGTGGGGAACTTAAAGAGACCCAGTACTTC.

The DNA for the CDR3 is TGTGCCAGTAGTTTCACGAACAGGGGCTTGAACACTGAAGCTTTCTTT. Its translation: CASSFTNRGLNTEAFF. This chain connects TRBV19 to TRBJ1-1; TRBD1 matches at 7 bases. CDR1 LNHDA and CDR2 SQIVND come from the germline V gene (reference sequence). Trimming took 5 bases from V and 0 from J; bases not matched to a gene: 9. The CDR3 is 16 residues long.

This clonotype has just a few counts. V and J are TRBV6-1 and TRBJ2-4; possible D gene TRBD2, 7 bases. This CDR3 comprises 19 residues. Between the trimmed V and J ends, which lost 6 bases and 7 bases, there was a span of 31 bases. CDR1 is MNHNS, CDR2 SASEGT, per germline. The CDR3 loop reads CASRTTTGSGEGGRNIQYF. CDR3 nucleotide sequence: TGTGCCAGCAGAACGACAACAGGGTCGGGGGAGGGAGGTAGGAACATTCAGTACTTC.

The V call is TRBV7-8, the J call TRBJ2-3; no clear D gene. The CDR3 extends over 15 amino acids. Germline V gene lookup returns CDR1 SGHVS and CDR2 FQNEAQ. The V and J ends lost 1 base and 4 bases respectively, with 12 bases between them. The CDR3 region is CASSLERARPDTQYF. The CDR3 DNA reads TGTGCCAGCAGCTTAGAACGGGCTCGCCCAGATACGCAGTATTTT.

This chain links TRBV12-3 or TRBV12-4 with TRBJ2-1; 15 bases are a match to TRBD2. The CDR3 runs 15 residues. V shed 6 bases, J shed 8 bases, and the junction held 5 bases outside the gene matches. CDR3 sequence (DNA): TGTGCCAGCAGCAGGACTAGCGGGAGGGTCTATGAGCAGTTCTTC. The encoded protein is CASSRTSGRVYEQFF.

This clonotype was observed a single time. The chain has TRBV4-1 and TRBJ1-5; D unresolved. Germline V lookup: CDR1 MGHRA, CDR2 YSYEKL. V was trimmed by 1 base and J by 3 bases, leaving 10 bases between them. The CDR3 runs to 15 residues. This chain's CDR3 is CASSQARSSNQPQHF. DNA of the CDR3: TGCGCCAGCAGCCAAGCTCGGAGCTCCAATCAGCCCCAGCATTTT.

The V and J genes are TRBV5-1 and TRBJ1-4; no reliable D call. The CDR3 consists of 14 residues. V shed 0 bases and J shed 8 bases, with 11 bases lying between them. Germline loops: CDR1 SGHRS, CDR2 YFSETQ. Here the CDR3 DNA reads TGCGCCAGCAGCTTGGGTCATTCGGAGGAAAAACTGTTTTTT. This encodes CASSLGHSEEKLFF.

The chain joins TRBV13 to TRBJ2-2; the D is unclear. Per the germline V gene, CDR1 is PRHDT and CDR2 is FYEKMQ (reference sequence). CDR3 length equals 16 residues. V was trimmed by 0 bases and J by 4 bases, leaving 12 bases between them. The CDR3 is CASSLGNRGPTGELFF. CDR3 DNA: TGTGCCAGCAGCTTAGGCAACCGAGGTCCCACCGGGGAGCTGTTTTTT.

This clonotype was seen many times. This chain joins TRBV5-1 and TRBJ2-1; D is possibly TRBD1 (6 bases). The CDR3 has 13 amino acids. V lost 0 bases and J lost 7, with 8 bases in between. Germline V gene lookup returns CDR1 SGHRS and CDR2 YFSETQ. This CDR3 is CASSLGTGNEQFF. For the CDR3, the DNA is TGCGCCAGCAGCTTGGGAACAGGGAATGAGCAGTTCTTC. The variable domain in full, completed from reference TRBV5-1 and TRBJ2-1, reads KAGVTQTPRYLIKTRGQQVTLSCSPISGHRSVSWYQQTPGQGLQFLFEYFSETQRNKGNFPGRFSGRQFSNSRSEMNVSTLELGDSALYLCASSLGTGNEQFFGPGTRLTVL.

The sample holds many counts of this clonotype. This chain's CDR3 is CASSRASGRVTYEQYF. The CDR3 region has the DNA TGTGCCAGCTCAAGGGCTAGCGGGAGAGTAACCTACGAGCAGTACTTC. The chain recombines TRBV28 with TRBJ2-7; 10 positions agree with TRBD2. This CDR3 has 16 amino acids. Germline assignment: CDR1 MDHEN and CDR2 SYDVKM. Unmatched junction bases numbered 12, after V lost 8 bases and J lost 2 bases.

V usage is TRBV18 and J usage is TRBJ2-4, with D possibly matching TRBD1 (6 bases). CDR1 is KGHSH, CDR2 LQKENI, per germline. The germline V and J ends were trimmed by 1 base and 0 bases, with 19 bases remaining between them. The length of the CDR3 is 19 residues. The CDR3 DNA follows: TGTGCCAGCTCACCACTCCCCTCCGTGGACAGACCAGCCAAAAACATTCAGTACTTC. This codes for CASSPLPSVDRPAKNIQYF.

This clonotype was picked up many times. The chain's CDR3 is CSAYPTSGEDNEQFF. The CDR3 DNA reads as TGCAGTGCTTACCCGACTAGCGGGGAAGACAATGAGCAGTTCTTC. The genes are TRBV20-1 and TRBJ2-1; 11 positions agree with TRBD2. After removal of 5 bases from V and 5 bases from J, the junction contained 8 bases not matched to a gene. Germline V CDR1 and CDR2: DFQATT, SNEGSKA (reference sequence). The CDR3 runs to 15 residues.

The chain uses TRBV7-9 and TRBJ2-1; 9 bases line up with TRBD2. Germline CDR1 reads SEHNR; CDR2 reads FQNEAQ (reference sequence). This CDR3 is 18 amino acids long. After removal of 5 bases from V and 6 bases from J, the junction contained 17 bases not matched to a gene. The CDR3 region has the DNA TGTGCCAGCAGCCCGCCCCCCCTTAGCGGGAGAACCTGCAATGAGCAGTTCTTC. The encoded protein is CASSPPPLSGRTCNEQFF.

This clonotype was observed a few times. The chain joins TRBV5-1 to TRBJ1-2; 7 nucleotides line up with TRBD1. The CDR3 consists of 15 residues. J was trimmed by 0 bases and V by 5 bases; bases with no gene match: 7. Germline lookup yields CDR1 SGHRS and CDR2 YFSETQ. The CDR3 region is CASSMWGQTNYGYTF. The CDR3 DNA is TGCGCCAGCAGTATGTGGGGACAGACTAACTATGGCTACACCTTC. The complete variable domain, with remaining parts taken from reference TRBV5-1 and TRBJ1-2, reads KAGVTQTPRYLIKTRGQQVTLSCSPISGHRSVSWYQQTPGQGLQFLFEYFSETQRNKGNFPGRFSGRQFSNSRSEMNVSTLELGDSALYLCASSMWGQTNYGYTFGSGTRLTVV.

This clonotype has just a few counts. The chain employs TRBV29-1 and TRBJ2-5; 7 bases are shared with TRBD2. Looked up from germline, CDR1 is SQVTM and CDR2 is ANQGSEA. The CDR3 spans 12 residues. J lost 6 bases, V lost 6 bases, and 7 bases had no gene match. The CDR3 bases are TGCAGCGTGGGGGGGGAGAGAAAGACCCAGTACTTC. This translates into CSVGGERKTQYF. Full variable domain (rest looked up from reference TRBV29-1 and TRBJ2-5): SAVISQKPSRDICQRGTSLTIQCQVDSQVTMMFWYRQQPGQSLTLIATANQGSEATYESGFVIDKFPISRPNLTFSTLTVSNMSPEDSSIYLCSVGGERKTQYFGPGTRLLVL.

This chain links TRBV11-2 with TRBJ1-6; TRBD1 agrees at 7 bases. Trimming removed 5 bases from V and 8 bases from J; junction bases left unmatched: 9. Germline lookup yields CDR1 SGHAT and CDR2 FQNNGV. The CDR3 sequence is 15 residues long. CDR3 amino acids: CASSLQNRGHSPLHF. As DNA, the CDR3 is TGTGCCAGCAGCCTACAGAACAGGGGACATTCACCCCTCCACTTT.

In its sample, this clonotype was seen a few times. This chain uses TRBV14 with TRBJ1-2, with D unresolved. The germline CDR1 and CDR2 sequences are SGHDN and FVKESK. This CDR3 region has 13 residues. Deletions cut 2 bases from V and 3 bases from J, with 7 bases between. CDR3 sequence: CASSQLPYYGYTF. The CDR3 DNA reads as TGTGCCAGCAGCCAACTGCCCTACTATGGCTACACCTTC.

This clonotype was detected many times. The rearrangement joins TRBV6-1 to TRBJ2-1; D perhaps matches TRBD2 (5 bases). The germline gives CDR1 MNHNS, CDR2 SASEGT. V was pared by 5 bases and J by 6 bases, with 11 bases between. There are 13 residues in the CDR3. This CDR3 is CASSPTIFNEQFF. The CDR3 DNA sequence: TGTGCCAGCAGTCCGACTATCTTCAATGAGCAGTTCTTC.

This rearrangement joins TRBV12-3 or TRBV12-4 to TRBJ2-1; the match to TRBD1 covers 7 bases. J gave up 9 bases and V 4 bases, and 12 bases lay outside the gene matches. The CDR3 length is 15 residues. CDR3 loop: CASSSGTDIRSEQFF. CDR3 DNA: TGTGCCAGCAGTTCTGGGACAGACATTAGGTCTGAGCAGTTCTTC.

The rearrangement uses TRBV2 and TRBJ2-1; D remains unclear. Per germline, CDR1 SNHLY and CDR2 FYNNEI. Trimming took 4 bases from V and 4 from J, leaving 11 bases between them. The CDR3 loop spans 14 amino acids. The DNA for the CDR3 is TGTGCCAGCAGTGTCCAGCTGGCTTACAATGAGCAGTTCTTC. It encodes CASSVQLAYNEQFF.

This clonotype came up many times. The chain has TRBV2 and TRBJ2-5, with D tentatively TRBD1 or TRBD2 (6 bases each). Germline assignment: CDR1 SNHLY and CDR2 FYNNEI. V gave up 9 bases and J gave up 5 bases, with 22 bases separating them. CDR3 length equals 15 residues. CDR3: CASTGTTSGAETQYF. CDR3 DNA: TGTGCCAGTACCGGGACGACCTCGGGGGCGGAGACCCAGTACTTC.

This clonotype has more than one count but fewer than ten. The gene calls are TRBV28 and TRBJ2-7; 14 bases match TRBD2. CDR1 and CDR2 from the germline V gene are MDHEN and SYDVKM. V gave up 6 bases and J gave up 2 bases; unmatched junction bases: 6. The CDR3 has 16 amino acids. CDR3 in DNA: TGTGCCAGCAGGGGGACTAGCGGGAGTATCACCTACGAGCAGTACTTC. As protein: CASRGTSGSITYEQYF.

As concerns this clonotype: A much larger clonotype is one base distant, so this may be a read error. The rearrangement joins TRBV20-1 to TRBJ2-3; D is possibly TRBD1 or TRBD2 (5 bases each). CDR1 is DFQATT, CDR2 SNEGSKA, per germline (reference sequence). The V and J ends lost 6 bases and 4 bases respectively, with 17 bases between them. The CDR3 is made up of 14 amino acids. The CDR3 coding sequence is TGCAGTGCAGAAGGAGAGGGGCACGCAGATACGCAGTATTTT. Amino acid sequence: CSAEGEGHADTQYF.

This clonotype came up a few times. The CDR3 protein is CASSSQPISNQPQHF. The CDR3 coding sequence is TGTGCCAGCAGCTCTCAGCCGATAAGCAATCAGCCCCAGCATTTT. The chain links TRBV6-2 or TRBV6-3 to TRBJ1-5; no definite D call. The CDR3 runs to 15 residues. V lost 6 bases and J lost 1, with 13 bases in between. CDR1 and CDR2 (germline): MNHEY, SVGEGT.

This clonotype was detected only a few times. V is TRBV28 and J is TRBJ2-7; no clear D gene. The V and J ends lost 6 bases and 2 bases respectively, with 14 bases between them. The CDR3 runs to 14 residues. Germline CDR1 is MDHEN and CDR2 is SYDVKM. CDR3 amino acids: CASSLSRVPYEQYF. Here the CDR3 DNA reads TGTGCCAGCAGCCTCTCTAGAGTCCCCTACGAGCAGTACTTC.

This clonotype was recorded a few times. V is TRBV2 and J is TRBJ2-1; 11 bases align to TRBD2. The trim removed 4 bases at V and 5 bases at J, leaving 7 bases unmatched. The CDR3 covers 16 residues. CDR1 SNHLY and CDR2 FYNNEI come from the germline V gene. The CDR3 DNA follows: TGTGCCAGCAGTGTTAGCGGGAGGGAAGGCAACAATGAGCAGTTCTTC. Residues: CASSVSGREGNNEQFF. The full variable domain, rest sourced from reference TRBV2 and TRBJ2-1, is EPEVTQTPSHQVTQMGQEVILRCVPISNHLYFYWYRQILGQKVEFLVSFYNNEISEKSEIFDDQFSVERPDGSNFTLKIRSTKLEDSAMYFCASSVSGREGNNEQFFGPGTRLTVL.

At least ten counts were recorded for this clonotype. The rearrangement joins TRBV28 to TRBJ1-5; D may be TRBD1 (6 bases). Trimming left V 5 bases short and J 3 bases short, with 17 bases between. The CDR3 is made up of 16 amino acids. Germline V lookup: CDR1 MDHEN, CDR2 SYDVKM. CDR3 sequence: CASSPNRERNNQPQHF. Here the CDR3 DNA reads TGTGCCAGCAGTCCAAACAGGGAAAGGAACAATCAGCCCCAGCATTTT.

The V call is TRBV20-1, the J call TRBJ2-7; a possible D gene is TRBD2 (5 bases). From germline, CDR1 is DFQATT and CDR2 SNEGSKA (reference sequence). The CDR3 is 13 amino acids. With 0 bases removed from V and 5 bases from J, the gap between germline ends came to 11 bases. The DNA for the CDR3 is TGCAGTGCTAGAGATAGGCGGACTCACGAGCAGTACTTC. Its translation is CSARDRRTHEQYF.

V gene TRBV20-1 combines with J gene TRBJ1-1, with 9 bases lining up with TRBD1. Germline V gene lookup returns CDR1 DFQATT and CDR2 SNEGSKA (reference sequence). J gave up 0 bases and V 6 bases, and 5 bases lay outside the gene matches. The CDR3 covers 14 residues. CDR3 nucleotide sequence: TGCAGTGCCCGACAGGGGGGCCTGAACACTGAAGCTTTCTTT. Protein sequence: CSARQGGLNTEAFF.